The sequence of this TCR beta chain was determined in a study of cytomegalovirus exposure and HLA in healthy donors. About this clone itself: What it recognizes is unknown.

The junction had 10 bases not matched to a gene; V was cut back by 9 bases and J by 3 bases. Germline CDR1 is MNHNS and CDR2 is SASEGT. The CDR3 totals 14 residues. PCR involved 60 Vbeta and 13 Jbeta primers. Some clones are missing from TCRdb's copy, which holds only in-frame ones; the method was immunoSEQ multiplex PCR. The table lists some 110,000 clones, about 72% of them singletons. Regarding the study as a whole: Cytomegalovirus status was reportedly diagnosed by the classifier with high specificity and sensitivity.

The source of this sequence is a man in his forties or fifties in good health and CMV-seropositive. Input material: PBMCs. The V and J genes are TRBV6-1 and TRBJ1-1, with 7 bases lining up with TRBD1. The CDR3 region is CASAVGGDYTEAFF. The CDR3 DNA sequence: TGTGCCAGTGCTGTAGGGGGCGATTACACTGAAGCTTTCTTT.